Below, 9 T cell receptor beta chains from the same sample are listed, as sequenced in a study of shared clonotypes between healthy human individuals. The method was immunoSEQ multiplex PCR; TCRdb's version includes in-frame clones alone and lacks a portion of them. The sample carries 450,000 to 500,000 clones, almost 80% recorded once. The source material was PBMCs. These receptor sequences come from a woman aged 40 to 50 in good health. Some clones in this sample may be carry-over from other donors' samples.

The V gene is TRBV5-1, the J gene TRBJ2-1; D remains ambiguous. Between the trimmed V and J ends, which lost 2 bases and 5 bases, there was a span of 5 bases. This CDR3 is 12 amino acids long. The germline V gene has CDR1 SGHRS and CDR2 YFSETQ. Here the CDR3 DNA reads TGCGCCAGCAGCTTTTTGGACAATGAGCAGTTCTTC. Its protein is CASSFLDNEQFF.

V is TRBV25-1 and J is TRBJ2-7; D remains unclear. Trimming cost V 5 bases and J 2 bases, with 16 bases left between them. This CDR3 spans 15 amino acids. CDR1 MGHDK and CDR2 SYGVNS come from the germline V gene. The CDR3 DNA sequence: TGTGCCAGCAGTTTCCTCCGCTACTCACCCTACGAGCAGTACTTC. It yields the protein CASSFLRYSPYEQYF.

V is TRBV18 and J is TRBJ2-7; D is perhaps TRBD1 or TRBD2 (5 bases each). V was shortened by 6 bases and J by 2 bases, with 20 bases between the two germline ends. CDR3 length equals 16 residues. Germline V lookup: CDR1 KGHSH, CDR2 LQKENI. The CDR3 DNA sequence: TGTGCCAGCTCTCCCCTCTTTCGGACGGGACCCTACGAGCAGTACTTC. This translates into CASSPLFRTGPYEQYF. Full variable domain (missing parts from reference TRBV18 and TRBJ2-7): NAGVMQNPRHLVRRRGQEARLRCSPMKGHSHVYWYRQLPEEGLKFMVYLQKENIIDESGMPKERFSAEFPKEGPSILRIQQVVRGDSAAYFCASSPLFRTGPYEQYFGPGTRLTVT.

There are a few counts of this clone. V is TRBV28 and J is TRBJ1-2; no definite D call. V lost 1 base and J 3 bases, leaving 9 bases between the germline ends. Germline CDR1 is MDHEN and CDR2 is SYDVKM. The CDR3 extends over 14 amino acids. The CDR3 DNA follows: TGTGCCAGCAGTTTATCTGGCAGAGACTATGGCTACACCTTC. Translating it yields CASSLSGRDYGYTF.

The chain couples TRBV7-2 to TRBJ2-7, with TRBD2 as a possible D gene (6 bases). The CDR3 totals 16 residues. Germline-derived CDR1 and CDR2 are SGHTA and FQGNSA. Trimming shortened V by 1 base and J by 2 bases, and 15 bases separated the two germline ends. CDR3 DNA sequence: TGTGCCAGCAGCTTAGAGGGGAGGCGAGGTACCTACGAGCAGTACTTC. It is translated as CASSLEGRRGTYEQYF.

This clone occurred once. The chain employs TRBV7-9 and TRBJ1-4; no definite D call. CDR1 SEHNR and CDR2 FQNEAQ come from the germline V gene (reference sequence). V was shortened by 5 bases and J by 0 bases, with 10 bases between the two germline ends. The CDR3 runs 15 residues. CDR3 sequence reads: CASSPLVATNEKLFF. The CDR3 nucleotides read TGTGCCAGCAGCCCCCTGGTCGCAACTAATGAAAAACTGTTTTTT.

Concerning this clone itself: The junction and the germline gene differ at one end; a read error may be behind it. The chain is built from TRBV11-2 and TRBJ2-5, with D perhaps given as TRBD1 or TRBD2 (6 bases each). CDR3 length: 14 amino acids. Germline CDR1 SGHAT, CDR2 FQNNGV. This chain's CDR3 is CASSLSSNLRGADF. Written as DNA, the CDR3 is TGTGCCAGCAGCTTATCATCAAACTTGAGGGGGGCGGACTTC.

About this clone itself: Germline and junction disagree at one end, which may indicate a read error. The rearrangement links TRBV7-7 to TRBJ1-3, with 9 positions matching TRBD1. The CDR3 is 15 residues long. Germline V CDR1 and CDR2: SSHAT, FNYEAQ (reference sequence). CDR3 amino acids: CASSKGQGGGNTIYF. The CDR3 nucleotides are TGTGCTAGCAGCAAGGGACAGGGAGGCGGAAACACCATATATTTT.

The chain recombines TRBV18 with TRBJ2-6; D gene ambiguous. CDR3 size: 15 residues. V shed 1 base and J shed 0 bases, with 4 bases lying between them. Germline CDR1 is KGHSH and CDR2 is LQKENI. Here the CDR3 DNA reads TGTGCCAGCTCACCACGGAACTCTGGGGCCAACGTCCTGACTTTC. As protein: CASSPRNSGANVLTF.